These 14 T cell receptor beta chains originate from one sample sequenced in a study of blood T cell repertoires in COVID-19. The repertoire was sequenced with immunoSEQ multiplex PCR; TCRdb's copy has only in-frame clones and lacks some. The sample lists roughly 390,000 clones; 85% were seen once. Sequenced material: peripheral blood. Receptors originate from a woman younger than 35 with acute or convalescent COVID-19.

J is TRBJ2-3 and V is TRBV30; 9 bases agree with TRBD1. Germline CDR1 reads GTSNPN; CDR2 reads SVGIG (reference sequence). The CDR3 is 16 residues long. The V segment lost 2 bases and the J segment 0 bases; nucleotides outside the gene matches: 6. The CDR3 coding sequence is TGTGCCTGGAGTAGAGGGACAGGGTATAGCACAGATACGCAGTATTTT. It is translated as CAWSRGTGYSTDTQYF.

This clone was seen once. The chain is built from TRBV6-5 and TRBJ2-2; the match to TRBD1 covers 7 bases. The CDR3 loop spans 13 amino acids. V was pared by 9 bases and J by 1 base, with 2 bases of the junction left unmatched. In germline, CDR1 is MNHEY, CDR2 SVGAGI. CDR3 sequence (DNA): TGTGCCAGTGGGACAGAGAACACCGGGGAGCTGTTTTTT. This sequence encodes CASGTENTGELFF.

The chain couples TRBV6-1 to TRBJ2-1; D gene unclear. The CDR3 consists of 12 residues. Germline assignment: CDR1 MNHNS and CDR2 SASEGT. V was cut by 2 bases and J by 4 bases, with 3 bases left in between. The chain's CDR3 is CASSESYNEQFF. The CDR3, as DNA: TGTGCCAGCAGTGAATCATACAATGAGCAGTTCTTC.

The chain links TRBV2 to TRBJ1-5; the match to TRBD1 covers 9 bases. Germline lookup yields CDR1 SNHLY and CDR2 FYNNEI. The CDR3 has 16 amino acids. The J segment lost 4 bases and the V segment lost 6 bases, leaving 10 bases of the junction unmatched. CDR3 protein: CASRVDRGVGNQPQHF. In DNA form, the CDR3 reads TGTGCCAGCAGAGTTGACAGGGGGGTGGGGAATCAGCCCCAGCATTTT.

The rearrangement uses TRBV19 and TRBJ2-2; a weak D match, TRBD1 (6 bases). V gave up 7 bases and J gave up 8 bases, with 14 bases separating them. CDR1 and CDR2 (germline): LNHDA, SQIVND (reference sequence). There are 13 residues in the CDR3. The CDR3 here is CASTVQGSGELFF. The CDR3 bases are TGTGCCAGTACCGTACAGGGATCTGGGGAGCTGTTTTTT.

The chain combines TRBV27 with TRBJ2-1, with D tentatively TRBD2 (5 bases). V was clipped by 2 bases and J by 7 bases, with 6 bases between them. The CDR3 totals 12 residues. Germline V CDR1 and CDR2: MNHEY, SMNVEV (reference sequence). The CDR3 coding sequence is TGTGCCAGCAGTTTAACTAGTAATGAGCAGTTCTTC. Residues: CASSLTSNEQFF.

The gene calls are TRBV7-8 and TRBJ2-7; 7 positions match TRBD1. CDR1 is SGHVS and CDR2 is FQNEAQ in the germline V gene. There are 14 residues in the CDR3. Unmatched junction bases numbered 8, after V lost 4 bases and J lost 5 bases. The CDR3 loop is CASSSRTGSDEQYF. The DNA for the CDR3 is TGTGCCAGCAGCTCCCGGACAGGTAGCGACGAGCAGTACTTC.

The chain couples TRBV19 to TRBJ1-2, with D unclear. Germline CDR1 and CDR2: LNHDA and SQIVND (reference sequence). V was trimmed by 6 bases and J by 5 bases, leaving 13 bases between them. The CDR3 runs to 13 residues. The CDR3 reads CASRLTPVYGYTF. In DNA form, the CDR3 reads TGTGCCAGTAGGTTGACACCAGTATATGGCTACACCTTC.

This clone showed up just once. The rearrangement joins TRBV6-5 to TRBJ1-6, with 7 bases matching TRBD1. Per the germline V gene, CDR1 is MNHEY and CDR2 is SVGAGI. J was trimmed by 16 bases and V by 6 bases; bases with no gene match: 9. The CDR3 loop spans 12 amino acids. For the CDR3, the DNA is TGTGCCAGCAGCGACGACAGGGCATCGCTCCACTTT. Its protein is CASSDDRASLHF.

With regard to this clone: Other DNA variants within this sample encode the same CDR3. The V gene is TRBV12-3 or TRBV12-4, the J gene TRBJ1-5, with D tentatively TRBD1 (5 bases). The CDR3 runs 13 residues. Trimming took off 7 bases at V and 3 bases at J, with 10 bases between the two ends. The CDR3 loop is CASKTGSNQPQHF. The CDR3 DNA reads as TGTGCCAGCAAAACAGGCTCCAATCAGCCCCAGCATTTT.

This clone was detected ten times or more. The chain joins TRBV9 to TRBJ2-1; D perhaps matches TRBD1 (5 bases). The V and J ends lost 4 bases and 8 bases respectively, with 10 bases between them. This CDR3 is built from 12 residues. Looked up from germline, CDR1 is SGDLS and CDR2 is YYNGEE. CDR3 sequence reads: CASSRGRDEQFF. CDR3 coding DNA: TGTGCCAGCAGCAGGGGTAGGGATGAGCAGTTCTTC.

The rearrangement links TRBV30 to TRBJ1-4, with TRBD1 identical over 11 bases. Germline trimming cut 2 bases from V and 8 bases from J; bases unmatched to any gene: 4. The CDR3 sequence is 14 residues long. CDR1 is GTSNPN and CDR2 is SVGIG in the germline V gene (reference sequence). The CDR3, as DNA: TGTGCCTGGAGTCGGACAGGGGGCAACGAAAAACTGTTTTTT. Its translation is CAWSRTGGNEKLFF. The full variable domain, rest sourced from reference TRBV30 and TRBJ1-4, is SQTIHQWPATLVQPVGSPLSLECTVEGTSNPNLYWYRQAAGRGLQLLFYSVGIGQISSEVPQNLSASRPQDRQFILSSKKLLLSDSGFYLCAWSRTGGNEKLFFGSGTQLSVL.

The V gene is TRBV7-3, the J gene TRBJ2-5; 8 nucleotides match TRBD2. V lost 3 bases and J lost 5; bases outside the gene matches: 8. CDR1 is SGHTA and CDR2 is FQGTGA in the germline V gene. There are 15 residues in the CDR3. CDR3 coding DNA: TGTGCCAGCAGCTTGGGGGTAGCGGGAATCGAGACCCAGTACTTC. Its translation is CASSLGVAGIETQYF.

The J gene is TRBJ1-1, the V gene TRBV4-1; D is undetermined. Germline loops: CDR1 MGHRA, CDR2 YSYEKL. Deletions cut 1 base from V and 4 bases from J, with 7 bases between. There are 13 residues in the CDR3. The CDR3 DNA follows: TGCGCCAGCAGCCAAGGAGGTATCACTGAAGCTTTCTTT. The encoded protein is CASSQGGITEAFF.